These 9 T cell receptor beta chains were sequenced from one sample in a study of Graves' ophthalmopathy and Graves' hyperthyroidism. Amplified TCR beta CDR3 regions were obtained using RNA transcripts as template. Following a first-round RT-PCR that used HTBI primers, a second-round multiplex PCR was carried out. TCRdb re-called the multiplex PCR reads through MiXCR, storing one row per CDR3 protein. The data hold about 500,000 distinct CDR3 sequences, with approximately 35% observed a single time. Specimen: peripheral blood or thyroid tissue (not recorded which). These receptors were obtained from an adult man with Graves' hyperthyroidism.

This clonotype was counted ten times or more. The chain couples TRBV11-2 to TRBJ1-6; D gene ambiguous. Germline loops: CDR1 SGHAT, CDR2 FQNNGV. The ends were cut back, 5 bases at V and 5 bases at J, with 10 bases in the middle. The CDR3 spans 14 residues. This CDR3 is CASSADIHNSPLHF. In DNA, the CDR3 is TGTGCCAGCAGCGCTGACATACATAATTCACCCCTCCACTTT.

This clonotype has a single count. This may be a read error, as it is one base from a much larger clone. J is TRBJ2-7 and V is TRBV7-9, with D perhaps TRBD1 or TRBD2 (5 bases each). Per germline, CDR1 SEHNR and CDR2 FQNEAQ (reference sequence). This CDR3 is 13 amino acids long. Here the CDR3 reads CTSSGGQIDEQYF. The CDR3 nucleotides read TGTACCAGCAGCGGCGGACAAATCGACGAGCAGTACTTC.

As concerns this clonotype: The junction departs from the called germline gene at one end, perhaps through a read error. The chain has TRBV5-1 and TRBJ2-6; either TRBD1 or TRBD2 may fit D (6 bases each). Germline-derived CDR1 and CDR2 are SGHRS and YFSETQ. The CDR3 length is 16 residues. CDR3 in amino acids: CASSTPGAGGANVLTF. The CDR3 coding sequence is TGTGCCAGCAGCACCCCGGGGGCGGGAGGGGCCAACGTCCTGACTTTC.

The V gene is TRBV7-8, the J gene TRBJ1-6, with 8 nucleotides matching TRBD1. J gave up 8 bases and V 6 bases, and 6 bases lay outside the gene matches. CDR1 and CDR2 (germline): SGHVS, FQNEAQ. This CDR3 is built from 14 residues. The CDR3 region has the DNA TGTGCCAGCAGACAGGACAGGGAGTATTCACCCCTCCACTTT. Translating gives CASRQDREYSPLHF.

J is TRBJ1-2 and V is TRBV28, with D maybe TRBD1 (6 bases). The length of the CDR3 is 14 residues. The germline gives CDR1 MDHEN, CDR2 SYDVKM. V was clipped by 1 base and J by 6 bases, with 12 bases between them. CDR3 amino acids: CASSLLAGVDGYTF. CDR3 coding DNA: TGTGCCAGCAGTTTATTGGCAGGGGTGGATGGCTACACCTTC.

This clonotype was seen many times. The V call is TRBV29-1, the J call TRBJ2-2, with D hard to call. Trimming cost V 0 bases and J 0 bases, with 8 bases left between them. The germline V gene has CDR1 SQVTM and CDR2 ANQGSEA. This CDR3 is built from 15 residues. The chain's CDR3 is CSVEDQNPNTGELFF. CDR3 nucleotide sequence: TGCAGCGTTGAAGACCAGAACCCGAACACCGGGGAGCTGTTTTTT.

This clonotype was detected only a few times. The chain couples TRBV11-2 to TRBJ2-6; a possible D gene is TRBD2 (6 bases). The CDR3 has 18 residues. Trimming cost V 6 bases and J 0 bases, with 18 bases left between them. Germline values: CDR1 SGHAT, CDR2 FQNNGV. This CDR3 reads CASRDNLGLFSGANVLTF. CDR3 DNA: TGTGCCAGCAGGGACAACCTGGGACTCTTCTCTGGGGCCAACGTCCTGACTTTC. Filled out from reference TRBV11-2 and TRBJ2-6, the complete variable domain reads EAGVAQSPRYKIIEKRQSVAFWCNPISGHATLYWYQQILGQGPKLLIQFQNNGVVDDSQLPKDRFSAERLKGVDSTLKIQPAKLEDSAVYLCASRDNLGLFSGANVLTFGAGSRLTVL.

CDR3 residues: CAISEGGDQPQHF. CDR3 DNA sequence: TGTGCCATCAGTGAGGGGGGCGATCAGCCCCAGCATTTT. The chain carries TRBV10-3 and TRBJ1-5; maybe TRBD1 (6 bases). Germline V gives CDR1 ENHRY, CDR2 SYGVKD. The CDR3 runs to 13 residues. V lost 2 bases and J 5 bases, leaving 7 bases between the germline ends.

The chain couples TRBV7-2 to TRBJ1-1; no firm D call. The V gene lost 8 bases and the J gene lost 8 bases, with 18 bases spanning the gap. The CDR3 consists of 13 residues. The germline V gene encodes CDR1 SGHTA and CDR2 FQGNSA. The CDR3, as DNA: TGTGCCAGCGGCAAAGCGATCGGGATAGAAGCTTTCTTT. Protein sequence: CASGKAIGIEAFF.